This T cell receptor (beta chain) comes out of a study of cytomegalovirus exposure and HLA in healthy donors. Study in general: As released early, the data held approximately 80 million unique TCRs from HLA-typed donors.

Study-level findings and limits: Reports showed the classifier diagnosing cytomegalovirus status with high specificity and sensitivity.

Primers for the PCR totalled 60 Vbeta and 13 Jbeta. Sequencing used immunoSEQ multiplex PCR; TCRdb keeps in-frame clones, though not all of them. Of roughly 200,000 clones in the sample, roughly 72% are singletons; the top ten hold 1.9%. A note on this clone: Its matching antigen is unknown.

The germline V gene has CDR1 SGHTA and CDR2 FQGTGA. CDR3 size: 13 residues. With 4 bases removed from V and 5 bases from J, the gap between germline ends came to 8 bases. The sequenced sample was PBMCs. This TCR was recovered from a man between 25 and 39 years old in good health and CMV-seronegative. The chain links TRBV7-3 to TRBJ2-2, with D possibly matching TRBD2 (5 bases). In DNA form, the CDR3 reads TGTGCCAGCAGCTCAACTAGAACCGGGGAGCTGTTTTTT. It is translated as CASSSTRTGELFF. The complete variable domain, with remaining parts taken from reference TRBV7-3 and TRBJ2-2, reads GAGVSQTPSNKVTEKGKYVELRCDPISGHTALYWYRQSLGQGPEFLIYFQGTGAADDSGLPNDRFFAVRPEGSVSTLKIQRTERGDSAVYLCASSSTRTGELFFGEGSRLTVL.